This T cell receptor (beta chain) stems from a study of blood T cells in healthy people across ages. PCR was performed a second time for about 7 to 11 cycles using a sample-barcoded 5' primer and a J-beta primer mix. From the 5' RACE reads, TCRdb called clonotypes with MiXCR, one entry per CDR3 protein. The sample has more than 450,000 distinct CDR3 sequences, about 27% seen once. Looked up from germline, CDR1 is GTSNPN and CDR2 is SVGIG (reference sequence). V was cut by 5 bases and J by 0 bases, with 14 bases left in between. The CDR3 is made up of 15 amino acids. These same records also appear under a second study, on T cells of mothers and their children. According to that study: The yield was over 8.5 million TCR beta CDR3 reads from each mother and approximately 3.1 million from each child.

The sequenced sample was blood. The chain carries TRBV30 and TRBJ2-1, with a tentative D call TRBD2 (6 bases). The TCR sequence derives from a boy aged 2 to 9 in good health. CDR3 DNA sequence: TGTGCCTGGGGTAGCGGCTCTAGCTCCTACAATGAGCAGTTCTTC. Protein product: CAWGSGSSSYNEQFF.